These T cell receptor beta chains were read from a single sample in a study of cytomegalovirus exposure and HLA in healthy donors. The protocol was immunoSEQ multiplex PCR, while the TCRdb copy is restricted to in-frame clones and leaves out a portion. The top ten hold approximately 3.8% of the sample, which has 100,000 or so clones, roughly three fifths seen once. Material: PBMCs. The receptors derive from a man aged 25 to 40 in good health and CMV-seropositive. Both conserved end residues are part of each CDR3. Fields, in order: V gene, clone size, D gene, J gene, CDR3 DNA, CDR3 protein. D genes are given only for firm matches. Some rows have no size entry. The others give once, few or many, or a class for an expanded clone.

>TRBV2|-|-|TRBJ1-5
TGTGCCAGCAGTGAGGCGACGCGGAATCAGCCCCAGCATTTT
CASSEATRNQPQHF
>TRBV7-9|few|TRBD2|TRBJ2-5
TGTGCCAGCAGCTCTAGCGGGGGGGTTGAGACCCAGTACTTC
CASSSSGGVETQYF
>TRBV5-6|-|-|TRBJ2-2
TGTGCCAGCAGCACCCCGCGTGGAAGTAAGAGGACCGGGGAGCTGTTTTTT
CASSTPRGSKRTGELFF
>TRBV5-8|-|TRBD1|TRBJ1-1
TGTGCCAGCAGCTGGGGACAGGGTTATTTTAGTATCGCTGAAGCTTTCTTT
CASSWGQGYFSIAEAFF
>TRBV7-2|few|TRBD2|TRBJ2-1
TGTGCCAGCAGCCAAACTAGCGGGGTCTACAATGAGCAGTTCTTC
CASSQTSGVYNEQFF
>TRBV7-9|-|TRBD1|TRBJ1-1
TGTGCCAGCAGCCGGGACAGGGTCATGAACACTGAAGCTTTCTTT
CASSRDRVMNTEAFF
>TRBV5-4|-|-|TRBJ1-5
TGTGCCAGCAGCAGAGAGAGCGGTCAGCCCCAGCATTTT
CASSRESGQPQHF
>TRBV29-1|-|-|TRBJ2-1
TGCAGCGTTATGAGGGGGGGCCCTTATGAGCAGTTCTTC
CSVMRGGPYEQFF
>TRBV11-3|few|-|TRBJ2-7
TGTGCCAGCAGCTTAGATCAGGCACAAAAACTCACCTCGGAGCAGTACTTC
CASSLDQAQKLTSEQYF
>TRBV9|-|TRBD2|TRBJ2-1
TGTGCCAGCAGCCCCCAGGGACTAGCGGGGGAGTACAATGAGCAGTTCTTC
CASSPQGLAGEYNEQFF
>TRBV15|-|-|TRBJ1-4
TGTGCCACCAGCAGAGTTGAGCCAGGTGAAAAACTGTTTTTT
CATSRVEPGEKLFF
>TRBV18|-|-|TRBJ1-6
TGTGCCAGCTCACCCCTGTTCGGAGGTTCACCCCTCCACTTT
CASSPLFGGSPLHF
>TRBV4-1|few|-|TRBJ1-6
TGCGCCAGCAGTCTTAAACAGGGTGATAATTCACCCCTCCACTTT
CASSLKQGDNSPLHF
>TRBV28|-|-|TRBJ2-7
TGTGCCAGCAGTTTATCCCGCGAGCAGTACTTC
CASSLSREQYF
>TRBV5-6|-|TRBD1|TRBJ2-5
TGTGCCAGCAGCTGGGACAGGGGTGGGGAGACCCAGTACTTC
CASSWDRGGETQYF
>TRBV4-1|-|-|TRBJ2-3
TGCGCCAGCAGCCAAGATTTTCGGACAGATACGCAGTATTTT
CASSQDFRTDTQYF
>TRBV7-9|-|-|TRBJ1-2
TGTGCCAGCAGCCAGGCGCACTATGGCTACACCTTC
CASSQAHYGYTF
>TRBV30|-|TRBD2|TRBJ2-7
TGTGCCTTCGGACTAGCGAGTCCCTACGAGCAGTACTTC
CAFGLASPYEQYF
>TRBV7-9|-|-|TRBJ2-7
TGTGCCAGCAGCCAACCTGACAGATTCTACGAGCAGTACTTC
CASSQPDRFYEQYF
>TRBV2|once|-|TRBJ2-5
TGTGCCAGCAGTGACAGTCTTTCTAGAAGAGAGGCCCAGTACTTC
CASSDSLSRREAQYF
>TRBV5-6|once|TRBD1|TRBJ1-1
TGTGCCAGCAGCCTCCCGGGACAGGGGAGTGAAGCTTTCTTT
CASSLPGQGSEAFF
>TRBV5-6|once|-|TRBJ1-1
TGTGCCAGCAGCTTGGGAGGGTCTTTGGCTTTCTTT
CASSLGGSLAFF
>TRBV7-8|-|-|TRBJ1-4
TGTGCCAGCAGCCCAAGCCTTACGAGGGAAAAACTGTTTTTT
CASSPSLTREKLFF
>TRBV1|-|-|TRBJ2-1
TGCACCAGCAGCCAAGGGCTCCCCCCACTAGCCCCCAATGAGCAGTTCTTC
CTSSQGLPPLAPNEQFF
>TRBV5-1|-|TRBD2|TRBJ2-7
TGCGCCAGCAGCGCGGGGGGGGAATCCTACGAGCAGTACTTC
CASSAGGESYEQYF
>TRBV6-1|-|-|TRBJ1-2
TGTGCCAGCAGCCCTACTGCCTGGACAGACTATGGCTACACCTTC
CASSPTAWTDYGYTF
>TRBV2|-|-|TRBJ1-2
TGTGCCAGCAGCGACCAGGGTTTGCAGGGCTACACCTTC
CASSDQGLQGYTF
>TRBV7-6|few|-|TRBJ1-2
TGTGCCAGCAGCTCGGACAGAAATAACTATGGCTACACCTTC
CASSSDRNNYGYTF
>TRBV13|-|-|TRBJ1-2
TGTGCCAGCAGCTTAGGCCTAGAGGGAAACTATGGCTACACCTTC
CASSLGLEGNYGYTF
>TRBV7-9|-|TRBD1|TRBJ1-4
TGTGCCAGCAGCTTACAGGGGGCAGGTGAAAAACTGTTTTTT
CASSLQGAGEKLFF
>TRBV30|-|-|TRBJ2-5
TGTGCCTGGAGTGGCCCACAGGAGCAGTACTTC
CAWSGPQEQYF
>TRBV19|-|-|TRBJ2-3
TGTGCCAGTAGTACTGCCAGTTACACAGATACGCAGTATTTT
CASSTASYTDTQYF
>TRBV5-1|few|TRBD2|TRBJ2-5
TGCGCCAGCAGCTTGAAGCTAGCGGGGCAAGAGACCCAGTACTTC
CASSLKLAGQETQYF
>TRBV19|-|-|TRBJ2-7
TGTGCCAGTAGTGAACAGGGTGCCTACGAGCAGTACTTC
CASSEQGAYEQYF
>TRBV5-1|-|-|TRBJ1-4
TGCGCCAGCAGTCAAGCTGCAACTAATGAAAAACTGTTTTTT
CASSQAATNEKLFF
>TRBV15|-|TRBD2|TRBJ2-7
TGTGCCACCAGCAGAGGGGGGGCTAGCGGGGTATACGAGCAGTACTTC
CATSRGGASGVYEQYF
>TRBV7-8|-|TRBD1|TRBJ1-5
TGTGCCAGCAGCTTAGCGCAGACAGGGTGGGGTTATCAGCCCCAGCATTTT
CASSLAQTGWGYQPQHF
>TRBV7-7|-|-|TRBJ1-1
TGTGCTACCCGACGGGCGGGCTCAGGCGCTGAAGCTTTCTTT
CATRRAGSGAEAFF
>TRBV6-1|-|TRBD1|TRBJ1-2
TGTGCCAGCAGCACCCGGACAGGTGACTATGGCTACACCTTC
CASSTRTGDYGYTF
>TRBV29-1|-|-|TRBJ2-5
TGCAGCGTTCGGACAGCCCAAGAGACCCAGTACTTC
CSVRTAQETQYF
>TRBV5-1|-|TRBD1|TRBJ1-1
TGCGCCAGCAGCTATGACAGGGCGAACACTGAAGCTTTCTTT
CASSYDRANTEAFF
>TRBV29-1|-|-|TRBJ2-7
TGCAGCGTTGTTCAGGGGCCCTACGAGCAGTACTTC
CSVVQGPYEQYF
>TRBV4-1|-|TRBD1|TRBJ1-2
TGCGCCAGCAGGGGGACAGGAGCTAACTATGGCTACACCTTC
CASRGTGANYGYTF
>TRBV7-9|few|TRBD1|TRBJ2-3
TGTGCCGGAGCACAGGGGCCGACAGATACGCAGTATTTT
CAGAQGPTDTQYF
>TRBV5-6|-|-|TRBJ2-5
TGTGCCAGCAGCTCGGACTCCGAGGAGGTTGGCGAGACCCAGTACTTC
CASSSDSEEVGETQYF
>TRBV9|-|-|TRBJ2-7
TGTGCCAGCAGCGTAGTAAGCTCCGGGGACGAGCAGTACTTC
CASSVVSSGDEQYF
>TRBV19|-|-|TRBJ2-2
TGTGCCAGTAGGCTGGACAGGAACACCGGGGAGCTGTTTTTT
CASRLDRNTGELFF
>TRBV11-3|-|TRBD2|TRBJ2-3
TGTGCCAGCAGCTTTCATCTATTCGGTAGCGGGAAAGATACGCAGTATTTT
CASSFHLFGSGKDTQYF
>TRBV4-2|-|TRBD1|TRBJ2-3
TGTGCCAGCAGTCAGAGGACAGGAAGCACAGATACGCAGTATTTT
CASSQRTGSTDTQYF
>TRBV10-3|-|-|TRBJ1-6
TGTGCCATCAGGCAACTCGCTGGTAATTCACCCCTCCACTTT
CAIRQLAGNSPLHF